This TCR beta chain was sequenced in a study of metastatic and nonmetastatic thyroid tumors. Germline V lookup: CDR1 KGHSH, CDR2 LQKENI. This CDR3 has 12 residues. Trimming stripped 4 bases from V and 1 base from J, with 4 bases between. Thyroid surgery was performed in patients who had received no treatment beforehand. This clone was picked up many times. TCRdb reanalyzed the PCR reads with MiXCR. Altogether 35,000 to 55,000 clones are present, around 25% being singletons, with the ten largest covering roughly 3%. The clonotype was recovered from a male donor with papillary thyroid cancer or a benign thyroid nodule (not recorded which). Some clones in this sample may be carry-over from other donors' samples. Sequencing input: blood. The chain carries TRBV18 and TRBJ1-1; D not resolved. The CDR3 sequence: CASSLENTEAFF. The DNA for the CDR3 is TGTGCCAGCTCACTCGAGAACACTGAAGCTTTCTTT.